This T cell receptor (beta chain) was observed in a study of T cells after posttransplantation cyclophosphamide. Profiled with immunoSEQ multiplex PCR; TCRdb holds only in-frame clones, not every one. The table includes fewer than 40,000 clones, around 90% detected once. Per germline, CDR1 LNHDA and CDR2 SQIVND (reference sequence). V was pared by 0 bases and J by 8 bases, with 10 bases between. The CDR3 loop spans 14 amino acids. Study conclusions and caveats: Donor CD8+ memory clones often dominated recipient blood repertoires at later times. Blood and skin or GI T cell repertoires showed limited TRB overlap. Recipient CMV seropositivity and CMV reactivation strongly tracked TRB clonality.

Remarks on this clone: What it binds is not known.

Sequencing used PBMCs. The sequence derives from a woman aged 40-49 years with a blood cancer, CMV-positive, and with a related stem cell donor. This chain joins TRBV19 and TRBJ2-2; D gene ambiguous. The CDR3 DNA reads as TGTGCCAGTAGTATAGATCGGAGTCCTGGGGAGCTGTTTTTT. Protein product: CASSIDRSPGELFF. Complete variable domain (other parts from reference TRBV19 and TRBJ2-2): DGGITQSPKYLFRKEGQNVTLSCEQNLNHDAMYWYRQDPGQGLRLIYYSQIVNDFQKGDIAEGYSVSREKKESFPLTVTSAQKNPTAFYLCASSIDRSPGELFFGEGSRLTVL.